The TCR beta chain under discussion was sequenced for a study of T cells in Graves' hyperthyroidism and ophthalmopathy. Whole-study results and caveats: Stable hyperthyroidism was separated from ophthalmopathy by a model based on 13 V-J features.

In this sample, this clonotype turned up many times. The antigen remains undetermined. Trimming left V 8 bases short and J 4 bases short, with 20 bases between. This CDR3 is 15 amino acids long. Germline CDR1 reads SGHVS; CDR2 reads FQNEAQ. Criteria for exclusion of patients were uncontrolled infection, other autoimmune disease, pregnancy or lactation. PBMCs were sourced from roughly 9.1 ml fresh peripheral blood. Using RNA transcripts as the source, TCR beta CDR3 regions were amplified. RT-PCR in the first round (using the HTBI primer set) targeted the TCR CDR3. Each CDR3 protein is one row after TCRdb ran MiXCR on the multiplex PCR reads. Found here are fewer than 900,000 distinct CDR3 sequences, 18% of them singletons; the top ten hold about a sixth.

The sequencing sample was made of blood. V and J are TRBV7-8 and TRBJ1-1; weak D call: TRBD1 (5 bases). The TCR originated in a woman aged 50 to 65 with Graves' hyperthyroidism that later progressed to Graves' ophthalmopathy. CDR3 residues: CASGPPEGRVTEAFF. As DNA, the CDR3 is TGTGCCAGCGGTCCCCCCGAGGGGCGCGTCACTGAAGCTTTCTTT. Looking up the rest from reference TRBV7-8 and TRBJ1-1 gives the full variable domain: GAGVSQSPRYKVAKRGQDVALRCDPISGHVSLFWYQQALGQGPEFLTYFQNEAQLDKSGLPSDRFFAERPEGSVSTLKIQRTQQEDSAVYLCASGPPEGRVTEAFFGQGTRLTVV.